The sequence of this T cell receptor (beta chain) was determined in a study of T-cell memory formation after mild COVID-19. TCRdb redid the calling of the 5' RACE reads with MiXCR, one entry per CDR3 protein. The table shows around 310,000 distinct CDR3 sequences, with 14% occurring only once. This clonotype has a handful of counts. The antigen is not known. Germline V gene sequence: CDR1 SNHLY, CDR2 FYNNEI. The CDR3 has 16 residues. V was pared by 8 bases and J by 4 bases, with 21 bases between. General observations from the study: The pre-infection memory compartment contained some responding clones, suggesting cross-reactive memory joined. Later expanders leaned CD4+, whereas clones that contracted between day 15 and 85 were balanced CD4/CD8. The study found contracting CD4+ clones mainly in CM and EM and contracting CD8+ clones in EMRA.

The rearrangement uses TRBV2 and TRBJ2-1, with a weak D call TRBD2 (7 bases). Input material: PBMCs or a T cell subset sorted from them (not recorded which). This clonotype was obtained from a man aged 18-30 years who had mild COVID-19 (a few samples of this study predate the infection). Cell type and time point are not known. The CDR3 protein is CASSQGVRGGYNEQFF. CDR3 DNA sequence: TGTGCCAGCTCCCAAGGGGTTAGGGGGGGGTACAATGAGCAGTTCTTC.